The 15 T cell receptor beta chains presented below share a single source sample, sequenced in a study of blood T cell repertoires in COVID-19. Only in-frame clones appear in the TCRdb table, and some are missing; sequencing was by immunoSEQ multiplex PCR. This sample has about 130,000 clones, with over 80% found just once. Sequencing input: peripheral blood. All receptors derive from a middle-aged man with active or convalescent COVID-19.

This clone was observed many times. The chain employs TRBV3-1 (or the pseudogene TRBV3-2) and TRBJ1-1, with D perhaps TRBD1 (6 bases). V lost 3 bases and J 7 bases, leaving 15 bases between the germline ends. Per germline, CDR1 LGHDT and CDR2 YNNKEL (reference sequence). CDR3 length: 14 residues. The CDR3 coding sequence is TGTGCCAGCAGCCACACAACAGGGACCAGTGAAGCTTTCTTT. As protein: CASSHTTGTSEAFF.

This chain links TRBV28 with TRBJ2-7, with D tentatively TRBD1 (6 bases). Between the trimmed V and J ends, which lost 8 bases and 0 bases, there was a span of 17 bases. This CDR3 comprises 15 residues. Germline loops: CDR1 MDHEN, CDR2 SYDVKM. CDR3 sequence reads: CASHTGSSASYEQYF. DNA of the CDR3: TGTGCCAGCCACACAGGGTCCTCTGCCTCCTACGAGCAGTACTTC.

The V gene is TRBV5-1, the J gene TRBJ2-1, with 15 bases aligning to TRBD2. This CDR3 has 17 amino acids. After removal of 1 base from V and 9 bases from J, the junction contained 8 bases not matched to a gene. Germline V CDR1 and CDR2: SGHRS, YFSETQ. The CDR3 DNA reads TGCGCCAGCAGCTTGCCAGGACTAGCGGGGGGGCCGGCTGAGCAGTTCTTC. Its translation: CASSLPGLAGGPAEQFF. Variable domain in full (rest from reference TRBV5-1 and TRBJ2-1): KAGVTQTPRYLIKTRGQQVTLSCSPISGHRSVSWYQQTPGQGLQFLFEYFSETQRNKGNFPGRFSGRQFSNSRSEMNVSTLELGDSALYLCASSLPGLAGGPAEQFFGPGTRLTVL.

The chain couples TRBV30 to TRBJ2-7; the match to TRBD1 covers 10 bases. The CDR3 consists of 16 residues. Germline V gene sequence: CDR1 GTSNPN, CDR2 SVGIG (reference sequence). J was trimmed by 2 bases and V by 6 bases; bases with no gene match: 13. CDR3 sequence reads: CACPVVGDRGPYEQYF. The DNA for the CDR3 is TGTGCCTGTCCGGTGGTCGGGGACAGGGGACCCTACGAGCAGTACTTC.

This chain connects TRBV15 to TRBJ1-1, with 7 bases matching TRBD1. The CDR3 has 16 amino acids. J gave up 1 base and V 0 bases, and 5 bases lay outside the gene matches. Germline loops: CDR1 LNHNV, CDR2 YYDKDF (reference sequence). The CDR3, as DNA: TGTGCCACCAGCAGAGATCAAGGGGGCTGGAACACTGAAGCTTTCTTT. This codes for CATSRDQGGWNTEAFF.

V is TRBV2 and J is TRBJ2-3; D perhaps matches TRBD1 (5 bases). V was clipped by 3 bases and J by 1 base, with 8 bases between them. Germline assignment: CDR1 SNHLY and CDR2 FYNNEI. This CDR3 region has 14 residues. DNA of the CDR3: TGTGCCAGCAGTGACAGGGCCCGCACAGATACGCAGTATTTT. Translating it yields CASSDRARTDTQYF. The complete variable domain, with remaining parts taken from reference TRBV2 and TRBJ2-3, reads EPEVTQTPSHQVTQMGQEVILRCVPISNHLYFYWYRQILGQKVEFLVSFYNNEISEKSEIFDDQFSVERPDGSNFTLKIRSTKLEDSAMYFCASSDRARTDTQYFGPGTRLTVL.

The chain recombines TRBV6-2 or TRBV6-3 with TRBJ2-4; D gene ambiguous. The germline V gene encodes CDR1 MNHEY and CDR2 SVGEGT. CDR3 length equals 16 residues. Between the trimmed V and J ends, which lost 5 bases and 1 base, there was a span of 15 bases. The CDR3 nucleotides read TGTGCCAGCAGTCTCAGTGCCCAGTCGGCCAAAAACATTCAGTACTTC. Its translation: CASSLSAQSAKNIQYF.

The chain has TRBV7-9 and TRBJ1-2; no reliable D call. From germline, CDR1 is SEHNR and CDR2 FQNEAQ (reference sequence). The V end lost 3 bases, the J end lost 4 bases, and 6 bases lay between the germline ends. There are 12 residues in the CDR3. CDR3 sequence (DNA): TGTGCCAGCAGCTTCCCTTCCTATGGCTACACCTTC. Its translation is CASSFPSYGYTF.

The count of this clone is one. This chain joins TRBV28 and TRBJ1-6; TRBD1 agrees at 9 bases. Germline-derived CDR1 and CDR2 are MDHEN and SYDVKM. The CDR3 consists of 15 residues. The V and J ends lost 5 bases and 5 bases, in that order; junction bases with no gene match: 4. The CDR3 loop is CASSLGQGNNSPLHF. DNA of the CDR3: TGTGCCAGCAGTCTTGGACAGGGGAATAATTCACCCCTCCACTTT.

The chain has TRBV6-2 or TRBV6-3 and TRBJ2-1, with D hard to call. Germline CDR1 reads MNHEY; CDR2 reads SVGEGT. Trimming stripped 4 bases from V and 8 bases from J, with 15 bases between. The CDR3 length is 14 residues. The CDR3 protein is CASSSIQVGDEQFF. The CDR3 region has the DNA TGTGCCAGCAGTTCCATACAAGTGGGCGATGAGCAGTTCTTC.

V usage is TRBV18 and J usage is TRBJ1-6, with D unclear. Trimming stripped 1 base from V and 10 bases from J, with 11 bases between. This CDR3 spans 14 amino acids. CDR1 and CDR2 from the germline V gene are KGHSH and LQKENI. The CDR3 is CASSPRGNGSPLHF. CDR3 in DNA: TGTGCCAGCTCACCACGAGGGAATGGCTCACCCCTCCACTTT.

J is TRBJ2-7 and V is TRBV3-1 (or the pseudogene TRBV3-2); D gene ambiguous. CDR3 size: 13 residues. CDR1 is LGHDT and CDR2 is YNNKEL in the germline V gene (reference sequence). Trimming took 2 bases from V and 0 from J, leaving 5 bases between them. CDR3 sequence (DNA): TGTGCCAGCAGCCAACACGGCTCCTACGAGCAGTACTTC. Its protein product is CASSQHGSYEQYF.

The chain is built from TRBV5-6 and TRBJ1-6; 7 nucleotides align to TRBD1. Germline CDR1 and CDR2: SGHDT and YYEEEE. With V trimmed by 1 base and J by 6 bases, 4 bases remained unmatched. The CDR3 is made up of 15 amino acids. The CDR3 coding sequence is TGTGCCAGCAGCTTGCGGACAGGCTCTAATTCACCCCTCCACTTT. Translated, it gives CASSLRTGSNSPLHF. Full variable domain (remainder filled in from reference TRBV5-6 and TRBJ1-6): DAGVTQSPTHLIKTRGQQVTLRCSPKSGHDTVSWYQQALGQGPQFIFQYYEEEERQRGNFPDRFSGHQFPNYSSELNVNALLLGDSALYLCASSLRTGSNSPLHFGNGTRLTVT.

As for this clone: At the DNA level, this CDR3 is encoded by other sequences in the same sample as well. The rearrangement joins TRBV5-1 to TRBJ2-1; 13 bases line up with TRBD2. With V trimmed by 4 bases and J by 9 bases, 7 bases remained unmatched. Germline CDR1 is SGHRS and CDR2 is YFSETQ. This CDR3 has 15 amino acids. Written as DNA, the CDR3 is TGCGCCAGCAGCGGACTAGCGGGGGAGGTGGGTGAGCAGTTCTTC. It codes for CASSGLAGEVGEQFF.

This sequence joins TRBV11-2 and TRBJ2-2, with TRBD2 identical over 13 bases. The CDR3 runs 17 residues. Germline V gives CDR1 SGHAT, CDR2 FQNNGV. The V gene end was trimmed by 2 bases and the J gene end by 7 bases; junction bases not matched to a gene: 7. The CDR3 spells CASSLQLAGGPGGELFF. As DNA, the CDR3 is TGTGCCAGCAGCTTACAACTAGCGGGGGGGCCTGGCGGGGAGCTGTTTTTT.